This TCR beta chain came from a study of blood T cell repertoires in COVID-19. Study-wide context: There were acute and convalescent COVID-19 samples, and they came from the United States, Italy and Spain.

In the study's own analysis: Using reference gene primer amplification, nucleated cell counts were estimated. Assay used: immunoSEQ multiplex PCR; TCRdb lists only in-frame clones, some missing. Clone size and V and J calls were adopted from that table, with D and trimming inferred from the DNA. Of approximately 180,000 clones detected, roughly 91% appear once; the ten largest clones hold approximately 4.5%. This CDR3 is built from 16 residues. Germline-derived CDR1 and CDR2 are MNHNY and SVGAGI (reference sequence). V lost 4 bases and J lost 5; bases outside the gene matches: 8. Sequenced input: peripheral blood. The rearrangement joins TRBV6-6 to TRBJ2-5, with TRBD2 matching over 12 bases. The TCR sequence derives from a human donor in a cohort sampled during active COVID-19. The CDR3 here is CASSFPTSGSLETQYF. DNA of the CDR3: TGTGCCAGCAGTTTTCCGACTAGCGGGAGCCTGGAGACCCAGTACTTC.